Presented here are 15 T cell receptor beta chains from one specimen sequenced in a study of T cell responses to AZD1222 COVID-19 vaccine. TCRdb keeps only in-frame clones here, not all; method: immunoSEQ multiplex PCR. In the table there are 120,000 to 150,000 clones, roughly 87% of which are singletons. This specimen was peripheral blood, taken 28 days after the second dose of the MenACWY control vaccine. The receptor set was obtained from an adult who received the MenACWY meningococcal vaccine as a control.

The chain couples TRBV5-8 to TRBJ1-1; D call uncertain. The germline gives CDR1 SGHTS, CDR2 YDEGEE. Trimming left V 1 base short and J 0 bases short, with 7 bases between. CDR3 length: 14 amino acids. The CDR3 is CASSLWSLNTEAFF. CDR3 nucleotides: TGTGCCAGCAGCTTGTGGTCCTTGAACACTGAAGCTTTCTTT.

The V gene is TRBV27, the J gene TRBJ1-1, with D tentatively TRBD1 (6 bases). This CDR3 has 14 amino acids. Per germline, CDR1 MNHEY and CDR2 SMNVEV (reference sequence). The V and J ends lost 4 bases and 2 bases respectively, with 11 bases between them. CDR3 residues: CASSYGTPNTEAFF. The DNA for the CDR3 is TGTGCCAGCAGTTACGGGACACCTAACACTGAAGCTTTCTTT.

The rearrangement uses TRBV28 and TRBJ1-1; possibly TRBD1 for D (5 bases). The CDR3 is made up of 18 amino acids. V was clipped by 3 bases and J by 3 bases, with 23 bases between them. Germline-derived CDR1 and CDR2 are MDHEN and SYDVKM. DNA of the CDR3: TGTGCCAGCAGTTTTTTCACTGGGGCCAACCTTCGAGACACTGAAGCTTTCTTT. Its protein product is CASSFFTGANLRDTEAFF.

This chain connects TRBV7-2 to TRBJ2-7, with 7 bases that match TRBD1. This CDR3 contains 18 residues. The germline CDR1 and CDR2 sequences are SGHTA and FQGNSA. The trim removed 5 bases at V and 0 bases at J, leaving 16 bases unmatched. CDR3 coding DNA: TGTGCCAGCAGCCCGGAAGGGGGACAGACTCCTCTCTCCTACGAGCAGTACTTC. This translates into CASSPEGGQTPLSYEQYF.

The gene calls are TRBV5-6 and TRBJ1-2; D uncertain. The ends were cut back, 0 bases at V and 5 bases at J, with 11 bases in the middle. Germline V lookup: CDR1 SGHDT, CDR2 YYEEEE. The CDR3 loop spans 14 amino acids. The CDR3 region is CASSLGEPAYGYTF. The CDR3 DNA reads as TGTGCCAGCAGCTTGGGGGAGCCAGCGTATGGCTACACCTTC.

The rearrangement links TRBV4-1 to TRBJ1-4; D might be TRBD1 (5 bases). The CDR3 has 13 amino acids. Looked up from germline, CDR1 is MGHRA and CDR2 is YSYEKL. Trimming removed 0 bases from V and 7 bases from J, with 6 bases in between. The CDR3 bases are TGCGCCAGCAGCCAAGAGGGACGTGAAAAACTGTTTTTT. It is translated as CASSQEGREKLFF.

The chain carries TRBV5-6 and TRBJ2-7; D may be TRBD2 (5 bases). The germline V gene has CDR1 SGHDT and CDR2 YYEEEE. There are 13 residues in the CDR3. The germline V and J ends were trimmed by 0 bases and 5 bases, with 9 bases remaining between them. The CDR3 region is CASSLGPRDEQYF. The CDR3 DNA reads TGTGCCAGCAGCTTGGGTCCGCGGGACGAGCAGTACTTC.

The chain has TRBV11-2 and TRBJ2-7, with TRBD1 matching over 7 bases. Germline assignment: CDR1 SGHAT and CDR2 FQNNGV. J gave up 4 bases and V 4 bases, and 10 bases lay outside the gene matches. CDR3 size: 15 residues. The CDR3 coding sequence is TGTGCCAGCAGCTCATTACAGGGGAACCAATACGAGCAGTACTTC. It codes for CASSSLQGNQYEQYF.

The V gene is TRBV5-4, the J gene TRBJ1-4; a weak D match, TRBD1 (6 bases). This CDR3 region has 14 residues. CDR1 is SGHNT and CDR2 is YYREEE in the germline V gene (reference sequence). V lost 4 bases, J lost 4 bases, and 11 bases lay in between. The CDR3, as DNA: TGTGCCAGCAGCCCGGACAGCTTTAATGAAAAACTGTTTTTT. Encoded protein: CASSPDSFNEKLFF. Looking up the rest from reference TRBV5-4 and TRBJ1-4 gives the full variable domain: ETGVTQSPTHLIKTRGQQVTLRCSSQSGHNTVSWYQQALGQGPQFIFQYYREEENGRGNFPPRFSGLQFPNYSSELNVNALELDDSALYLCASSPDSFNEKLFFGSGTQLSVL.

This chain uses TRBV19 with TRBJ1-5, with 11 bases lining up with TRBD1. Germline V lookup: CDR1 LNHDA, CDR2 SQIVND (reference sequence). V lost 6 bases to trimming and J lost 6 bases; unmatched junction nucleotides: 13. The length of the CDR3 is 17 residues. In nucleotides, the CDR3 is TGTGCCAGTAGCGGGGCGGGGACAGGGGGGAAGAGTCAGCCCCAGCATTTT. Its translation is CASSGAGTGGKSQPQHF.

For the CDR3, the DNA is TGCGCCAGCAGCTTGGCAGATAACTATGGCTACACCTTC. Translating it yields CASSLADNYGYTF. The chain carries TRBV5-1 and TRBJ1-2; D is ambiguous. Germline-derived CDR1 and CDR2 are SGHRS and YFSETQ. V was clipped by 0 bases and J by 1 base, with 4 bases between them. The CDR3 is made up of 13 amino acids.

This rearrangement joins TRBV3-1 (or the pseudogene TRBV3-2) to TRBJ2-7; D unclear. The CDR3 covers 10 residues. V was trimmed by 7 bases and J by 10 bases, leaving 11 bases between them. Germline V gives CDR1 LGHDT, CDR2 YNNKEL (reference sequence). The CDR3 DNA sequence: TGTGCCAGCACCCCAGGTCCCCAGTACTTC. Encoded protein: CASTPGPQYF.

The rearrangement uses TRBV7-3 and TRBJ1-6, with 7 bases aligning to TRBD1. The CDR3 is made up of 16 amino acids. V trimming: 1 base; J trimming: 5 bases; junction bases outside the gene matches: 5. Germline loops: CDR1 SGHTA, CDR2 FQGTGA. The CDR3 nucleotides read TGTGCCAGCAGCTTAATCGCCCAGGGGGATAATTCACCCCTCCACTTT. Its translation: CASSLIAQGDNSPLHF.

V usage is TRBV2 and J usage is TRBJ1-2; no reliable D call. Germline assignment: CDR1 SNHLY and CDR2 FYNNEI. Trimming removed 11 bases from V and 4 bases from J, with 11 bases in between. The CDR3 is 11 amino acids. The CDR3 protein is CAAQSPYGYTF. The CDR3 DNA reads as TGTGCCGCCCAGAGTCCCTATGGCTACACCTTC.

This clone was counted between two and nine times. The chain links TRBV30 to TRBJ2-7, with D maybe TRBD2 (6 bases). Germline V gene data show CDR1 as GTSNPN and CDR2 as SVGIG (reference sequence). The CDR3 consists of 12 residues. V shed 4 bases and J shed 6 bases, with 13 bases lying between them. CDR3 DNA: TGTGCCTGGACTCTAACCGGGGGCGAGCAGTACTTC. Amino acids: CAWTLTGGEQYF.